Presented here are 16 T cell receptor beta chains from one specimen sequenced in a study of blood T cell repertoires in COVID-19. Generated by immunoSEQ multiplex PCR, the TCRdb table keeps only in-frame clones and is missing some. The sample has around 250,000 clones, 86% seen once. The specimen sequenced was peripheral blood. The receptors shown here come from a woman aged 55-69 years who had recovered from COVID-19.

The count of this clone is one. V gene TRBV4-2 combines with J gene TRBJ2-1; 10 bases match TRBD2. V lost 0 bases and J lost 5; bases outside the gene matches: 10. Germline-derived CDR1 and CDR2 are LGHNA and YNFKEQ. The CDR3 length is 18 residues. The chain's CDR3 is CASSQDAKERGGHNEQFF. The CDR3 DNA reads as TGTGCCAGCAGCCAAGACGCGAAGGAGCGGGGGGGCCACAATGAGCAGTTCTTC.

This clone was seen just once. The gene calls are TRBV19 and TRBJ1-2, with D possibly matching TRBD1 (6 bases). Germline CDR1 is LNHDA and CDR2 is SQIVND (reference sequence). The V end lost 5 bases, the J end lost 8 bases, and 24 bases lay between the germline ends. The CDR3 contains 16 residues. The CDR3 DNA reads as TGTGCCAGTAGTCTACGACAGGAAACACAATGGGGAGGCTACACCTTC. Translation: CASSLRQETQWGGYTF.

J is TRBJ2-1 and V is TRBV29-1, with D perhaps matching TRBD1 (6 bases). The CDR3 is 16 amino acids. Trimming shortened V by 0 bases and J by 10 bases, and 22 bases separated the two germline ends. Germline V gene data show CDR1 as SQVTM and CDR2 as ANQGSEA. The CDR3 region is CSVEDSTGSRPHEQFF. The DNA of the CDR3 is TGCAGCGTTGAAGATAGTACAGGGTCTAGGCCGCACGAGCAGTTCTTC.

This sequence joins TRBV6-4 and TRBJ2-2; possibly TRBD2 for D (6 bases). This CDR3 has 15 amino acids. Germline-derived CDR1 and CDR2 are MRHNA and SNTAGT. The V end lost 2 bases, the J end lost 4 bases, and 11 bases lay between the germline ends. In nucleotides, the CDR3 is TGTGCCAGCAGTGACGGTACCGGGAGCACCGGGGAGCTGTTTTTT. As protein: CASSDGTGSTGELFF.

This rearrangement joins TRBV29-1 to TRBJ2-5; TRBD1 matches at 7 bases. Trimming at V came to 7 bases and at J to 12 bases, leaving 8 bases not matched to a gene. Per germline, CDR1 SQVTM and CDR2 ANQGSEA. This CDR3 region has 10 residues. The CDR3: CSGKGAGEYF. CDR3 nucleotides: TGCAGCGGGAAGGGGGCAGGAGAGTACTTC.

The V and J genes are TRBV29-1 and TRBJ2-1; D may be TRBD2 (6 bases). V shed 4 bases and J shed 2 bases, with 15 bases lying between them. The CDR3 covers 15 residues. From germline, CDR1 is SQVTM and CDR2 ANQGSEA. DNA of the CDR3: TGCAGCGTTGGTCTTCGGCGGGGAGCCTACAATGAGCAGTTCTTC. Encoded protein: CSVGLRRGAYNEQFF.

This clone was picked up one time. The chain carries TRBV12-3 or TRBV12-4 and TRBJ1-2, with 10 bases lining up with TRBD1. V trimming: 5 bases; J trimming: 8 bases; junction bases outside the gene matches: 5. The length of the CDR3 is 13 residues. CDR3 loop: CASSPDRGRGYTF. For the CDR3, the DNA is TGTGCCAGCAGTCCCGACAGGGGGCGCGGCTACACCTTC.

The table lists this clone with a few counts. The rearrangement joins TRBV20-1 to TRBJ1-1, with D possibly TRBD1 on 6 matching bases. This CDR3 comprises 11 residues. V lost 8 bases to trimming and J lost 8 bases, with 15 bases between them. Germline CDR1 is DFQATT and CDR2 is SNEGSKA (reference sequence). The CDR3 coding sequence is TGCAGTCTTAAATGGGGGCGGGAAGCTTTCTTT. This translates into CSLKWGREAFF.

The chain has TRBV5-1 and TRBJ1-2, with D perhaps matching TRBD1 (6 bases). The CDR3 covers 14 residues. Trimming left V 8 bases short and J 5 bases short, with 19 bases between. Germline CDR1 reads SGHRS; CDR2 reads YFSETQ. DNA of the CDR3: TGCGCCAGTACATCCCAGGGGATTGGATATGGCTACACCTTC. Its translation is CASTSQGIGYGYTF.

The rearrangement links TRBV29-1 to TRBJ1-1, with 7 bases matching TRBD1. CDR3 length: 13 residues. The V gene's germline CDR1 is SQVTM and CDR2 ANQGSEA. The CDR3 sequence is CSAQGQPNTEAFF. The CDR3 nucleotides read TGCAGTGCTCAGGGACAGCCGAACACTGAAGCTTTCTTT.

J is TRBJ2-2 and V is TRBV2; 9 bases are a match to TRBD1. Germline V gene lookup returns CDR1 SNHLY and CDR2 FYNNEI. Trimming at V came to 10 bases and at J to 5 bases, leaving 5 bases not matched to a gene. This CDR3 region has 13 residues. The CDR3 coding sequence is TGTGCCACACAAGGACAGGGGACCGGGGAGCTGTTTTTT. Its protein product is CATQGQGTGELFF.

This clone was detected once. This rearrangement joins TRBV5-8 to TRBJ1-5; D is possibly TRBD1 (6 bases). There are 15 residues in the CDR3. Per the germline V gene, CDR1 is SGHTS and CDR2 is YDEGEE. V gave up 4 bases and J gave up 3 bases, with 14 bases separating them. The CDR3 sequence is CASSALQGTNQPQHF. The CDR3 nucleotides are TGTGCCAGCAGCGCGCTACAGGGTACCAATCAGCCCCAGCATTTT.

CDR3 bases: TGTGCCAGCAGGCGTGGCGGGGAAAAAGCTTTCTTT. This sequence encodes CASRRGGEKAFF. The gene calls are TRBV12-3 or TRBV12-4 and TRBJ1-1; D is unclear. V was pared by 6 bases and J by 9 bases, with 14 bases between. The CDR3 is 12 residues long.

The J gene is TRBJ1-4, the V gene TRBV29-1; D is perhaps TRBD1 (5 bases). Germline V lookup: CDR1 SQVTM, CDR2 ANQGSEA. CDR3 length equals 12 residues. Trimming shortened V by 5 bases and J by 7 bases, and 11 bases separated the two germline ends. In nucleotides, the CDR3 is TGCAGCGTTTTCGGGGGAAGTGAAAAACTGTTTTTT. Its protein product is CSVFGGSEKLFF.

This chain uses TRBV7-2 with TRBJ2-3; 10 bases align to TRBD2. This CDR3 is built from 15 residues. The germline gives CDR1 SGHTA, CDR2 FQGNSA. Trimming at V came to 7 bases and at J to 5 bases, leaving 9 bases not matched to a gene. The CDR3 region is CASNPKLAGLDTQYF. The CDR3 nucleotides are TGTGCCAGCAACCCTAAACTAGCGGGGCTAGATACGCAGTATTTT. Based on the CDR3 plus reference TRBV7-2 and TRBJ2-3, the full variable domain is GAGVSQSPSNKVTEKGKDVELRCDPISGHTALYWYRQSLGQGLEFLIYFQGNSAPDKSGLPSDRFSAERTGGSVSTLTIQRTQQEDSAVYLCASNPKLAGLDTQYFGPGTRLTVL.

The rearrangement links TRBV28 to TRBJ2-2; D is undetermined. CDR3 length equals 16 residues. Germline V CDR1 and CDR2: MDHEN, SYDVKM. V lost 3 bases to trimming and J lost 2 bases, with 13 bases between them. The CDR3 reads CASSFRQVRNTGELFF. The CDR3 DNA sequence: TGTGCCAGCAGTTTTCGGCAGGTCCGAAACACCGGGGAGCTGTTTTTT.